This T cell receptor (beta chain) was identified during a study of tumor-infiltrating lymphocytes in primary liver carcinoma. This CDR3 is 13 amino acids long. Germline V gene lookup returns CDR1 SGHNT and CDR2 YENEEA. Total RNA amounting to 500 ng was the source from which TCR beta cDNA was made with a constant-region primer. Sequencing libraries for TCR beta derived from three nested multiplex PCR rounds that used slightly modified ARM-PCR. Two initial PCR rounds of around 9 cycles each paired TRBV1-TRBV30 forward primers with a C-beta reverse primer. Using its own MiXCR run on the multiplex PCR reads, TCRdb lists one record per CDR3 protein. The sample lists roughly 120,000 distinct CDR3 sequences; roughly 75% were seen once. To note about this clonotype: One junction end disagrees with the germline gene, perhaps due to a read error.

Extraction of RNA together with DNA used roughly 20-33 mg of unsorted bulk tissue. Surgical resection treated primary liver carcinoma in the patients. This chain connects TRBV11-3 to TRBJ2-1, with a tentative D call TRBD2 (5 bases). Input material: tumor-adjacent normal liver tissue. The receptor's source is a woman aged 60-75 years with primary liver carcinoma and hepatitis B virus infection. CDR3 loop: CVSSPGGYKEQFF. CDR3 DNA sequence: TGTGTCAGCAGCCCCGGCGGGTACAAAGAGCAGTTCTTC.